These T cell receptor beta chains were read from a single sample in a study of T cell responses to AZD1222 COVID-19 vaccine. Produced via immunoSEQ multiplex PCR; TCRdb's table is partial and in-frame only. The sample yields tens of thousands of clones, around nine tenths seen once. Sequences were derived from peripheral blood, sampled 28 days after the second dose of the MenACWY control vaccine. These receptors originate from an adult who received the MenACWY meningococcal vaccine as a control. Both conserved end residues are part of each CDR3. A D gene is named only where the DNA matches it firmly. The listing skips clone size in some rows; elsewhere it reads once, few, many or a size class.

d_call	v_call	j_call	clone_size	cdr3_nt	cdr3_aa
-	TRBV24-1	TRBJ1-5	-	TGTGCCACCAGTGATTTACGTGGGCAGCCCCAGCATTTT	CATSDLRGQPQHF
-	TRBV6-1	TRBJ1-2	-	TGTGCCAGCAGTGGGGAGCCCGGTCTTGGTACGATCGGCTACACCTTC	CASSGEPGLGTIGYTF
TRBD1	TRBV6-2/TRBV6-3	TRBJ2-7	-	TGTGCCAGCAGCTCTGGACAGGGCTACTCCTACGAGCAGTACTTC	CASSSGQGYSYEQYF
-	TRBV7-4	TRBJ1-3	-	TGTGCCAGCAGCCCCAGGCCTTCTGGAAACACCATATATTTT	CASSPRPSGNTIYF
-	TRBV6-5	TRBJ2-1	-	TGTGCCAGCAGTTATACAGGGAATGAGCAGTTCTTC	CASSYTGNEQFF
TRBD1	TRBV29-1	TRBJ1-5	-	TGCAGCGTCGCTACAGGGGGGGCCGGTGGCCAGCCCCAGCATTTT	CSVATGGAGGQPQHF
-	TRBV6-5	TRBJ2-7	-	TGTGCCAGCAGTTACTCGGCGGGCAGCAGTGAGCAGTACTTC	CASSYSAGSSEQYF
TRBD2	TRBV10-3	TRBJ2-1	-	TGTGCCATCAGGGGGACTAGTGTCAACAATGAGCAGTTCTTC	CAIRGTSVNNEQFF
-	TRBV27	TRBJ1-4	-	TGTGCCAGCAGTTTCGGCAGAGATAATGAAAAACTGTTTTTT	CASSFGRDNEKLFF
-	TRBV11-2	TRBJ1-4	-	TGTGCCAGCAGCTTAGGAAGGGTCAGCGAAAAACTGTTTTTT	CASSLGRVSEKLFF
TRBD2	TRBV5-1	TRBJ2-1	-	TGCGCCAGCAGCTTAAGACCGGGACTAGCGGGAGAATCTGAGCAGTTCTTC	CASSLRPGLAGESEQFF
-	TRBV12-1	TRBJ2-7	-	TGTGCCAGCAGCCCGCCACCCTACGAGCAGTACTTC	CASSPPPYEQYF
-	TRBV4-3	TRBJ1-2	-	TGCGCCAGCAGCCAAGATTTGCAGGGGAGTAGCTATGGCTACACCTTC	CASSQDLQGSSYGYTF
-	TRBV13	TRBJ2-1	-	TGTGCCAGCAGCTTAGGGGGCGTTGCCTACAATGAGCAGTTCTTC	CASSLGGVAYNEQFF
TRBD1	TRBV6-5	TRBJ1-5	-	TGTGCCAGCCAACAGGGGCGGTATCAGCCCCAGCATTTT	CASQQGRYQPQHF
TRBD2	TRBV18	TRBJ2-1	-	TGTGCCAGCTCAGCCTCTAGCGGGAGGGCCGTAAATGAGCAGTTCTTC	CASSASSGRAVNEQFF
TRBD2	TRBV7-2	TRBJ2-5	-	TGTGCCAGCAGCTTGAACTGGGGACTAGCGGGAGAGACCCAGTACTTC	CASSLNWGLAGETQYF
-	TRBV5-1	TRBJ2-1	-	TGCGCCAGCAGAAGTACGAATGAGCAGTTCTTC	CASRSTNEQFF
-	TRBV27	TRBJ1-4	-	TGTGCCAGCAGTTTGGGAACAGGCGCCACTAATGAAAAACTGTTTTTT	CASSLGTGATNEKLFF
-	TRBV24-1	TRBJ2-1	-	TGTGCCGCCGGATCTAGCGTCTACAATGAGCAGTTCTTC	CAAGSSVYNEQFF
-	TRBV11-2	TRBJ1-6	-	TGTGCCAGCAGCTCGCTCAGCGTGGGGCCCCTCCACTTT	CASSSLSVGPLHF
-	TRBV9	TRBJ2-3	-	TGTGCCAGCAGCGTCCTTAAACAGCAGAAGGGGACAGATACGCAGTATTTT	CASSVLKQQKGTDTQYF
-	TRBV29-1	TRBJ1-3	-	TGCAGCGCACACGGGAGGGCTGGAAACACCATATATTTT	CSAHGRAGNTIYF
-	TRBV11-3	TRBJ1-1	-	TGTGCCAGCATCCCCGAGGGGTGGAGTGGGAACACTGAAGCTTTCTTT	CASIPEGWSGNTEAFF
TRBD1	TRBV28	TRBJ2-1	-	TGTGCCAGCAGCTTCCCAACCCGGGACAGGGGGCTCAATGAGCAGTTCTTC	CASSFPTRDRGLNEQFF
TRBD1	TRBV7-8	TRBJ2-5	-	TGTGCCAGCAGCTTAGTCGGACAGGGGGGGTTAGGCCAAGAGACCCAGTACTTC	CASSLVGQGGLGQETQYF
-	TRBV11-2	TRBJ1-6	-	TGTGCCAGCAGCTTAGACGTAGGCGGGAGTGGCCACTTT	CASSLDVGGSGHF
TRBD1	TRBV7-2	TRBJ2-2	-	TGTGCCAGCAGCCCGAGGACAGGGCCAGACACCGGGGAGCTGTTTTTT	CASSPRTGPDTGELFF
TRBD2	TRBV4-3	TRBJ2-3	-	TGCGCCAGCAGCCCGACTAGCGGGAGTTTCCGCACAGATACGCAGTATTTT	CASSPTSGSFRTDTQYF
TRBD2	TRBV6-4	TRBJ2-1	-	TGTGCCAGCAGAAGAGGACTAGCAGATTACAATGAGCAGTTCTTC	CASRRGLADYNEQFF
-	TRBV4-1	TRBJ1-6	-	TGCGCCAGCAGCCAATCCCAGGTTAATTCACCCCTCCACTTT	CASSQSQVNSPLHF
-	TRBV18	TRBJ2-1	once	TGTGCCAGCTCACAATACGGGACGGCAGACAATGAGCAGTTCTTC	CASSQYGTADNEQFF
TRBD2	TRBV25-1	TRBJ2-2	-	TGTGCCAGCAGTGAACCGGGAGGGGCAGGCGGGGAGCTGTTTTTT	CASSEPGGAGGELFF
-	TRBV6-5	TRBJ2-5	-	TGTGCCAGCAGCCGGGACTCCTGGACCCAGTACTTC	CASSRDSWTQYF
TRBD1	TRBV5-1	TRBJ1-4	-	TGCGCCAGCAGCTTGGGCCAGGGGGCTAAGGAAAAACTGTTTTTT	CASSLGQGAKEKLFF
TRBD1	TRBV19	TRBJ1-5	-	TGTGCCAGCGAACTTTCAGCGGCAGGGGGACATCAGCCCCAGCATTTT	CASELSAAGGHQPQHF